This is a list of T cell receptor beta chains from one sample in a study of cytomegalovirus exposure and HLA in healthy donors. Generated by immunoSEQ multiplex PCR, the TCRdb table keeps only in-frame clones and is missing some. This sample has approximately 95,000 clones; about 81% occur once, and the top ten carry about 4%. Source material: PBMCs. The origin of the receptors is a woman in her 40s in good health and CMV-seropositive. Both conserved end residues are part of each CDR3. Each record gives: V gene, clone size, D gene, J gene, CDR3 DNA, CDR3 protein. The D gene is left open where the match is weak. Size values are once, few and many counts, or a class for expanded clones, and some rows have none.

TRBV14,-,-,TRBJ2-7,TGTGCCAGCAGCCCGGGGTTCGAGCAGTACTTC,CASSPGFEQYF
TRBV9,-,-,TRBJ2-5,TGTGCCAGCAGCGACCGACTCGTACAAGAGACCCAGTACTTC,CASSDRLVQETQYF
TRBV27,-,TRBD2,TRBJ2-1,TGTGCCAGCACTAGATCTGTAGCTAGCGGGAAACTCTACAATGAGCAGTTCTTC,CASTRSVASGKLYNEQFF
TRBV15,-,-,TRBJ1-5,TGTGCCACCACAAGGGGGGGAAGCAATCAGCCCCAGCATTTT,CATTRGGSNQPQHF
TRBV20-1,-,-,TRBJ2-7,TGCAGTGCTGGTAGAGCTTACGAGCAGTACTTC,CSAGRAYEQYF
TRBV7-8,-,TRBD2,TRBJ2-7,TGTGCCAGCAGCTTAGCGCATCCAACTAGCGGGAATAGCGAGCAGTACTTC,CASSLAHPTSGNSEQYF
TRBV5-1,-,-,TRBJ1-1,TGCGCCAGCAGCTTGGGAGTGAACACTGAAGCTTTCTTT,CASSLGVNTEAFF
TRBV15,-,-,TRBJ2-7,TGTGCCACCAGCAAGACTCCCGGGACTCCTCCCCTCTACGAGCAGTACTTC,CATSKTPGTPPLYEQYF
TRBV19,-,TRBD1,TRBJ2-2,TGTGCCAGTAATGGCCCCGGGACAGGGAGTCCTGGCGGGGAGCTGTTTTTT,CASNGPGTGSPGGELFF
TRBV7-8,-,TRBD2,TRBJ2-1,TGTGCCAGCAGCTTAGACACTAGCGGGATTTTTGTTGACAATGAGCAGTTCTTC,CASSLDTSGIFVDNEQFF
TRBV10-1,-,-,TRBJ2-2,TGCGCCAGCAGTGAGTCGGGACAGAACACCGGGGAGCTGTTTTTT,CASSESGQNTGELFF
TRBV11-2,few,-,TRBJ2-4,TGTGCCAGCAGTCACCCTATGGCCAAAAACATTCAGTACTTC,CASSHPMAKNIQYF
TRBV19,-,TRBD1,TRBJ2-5,TGTGCCAGTAAAGTACAGGGGGCGGAGACCCAGTACTTC,CASKVQGAETQYF
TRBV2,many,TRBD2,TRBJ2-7,TGTGCCAGCAGTGATGTTGGGGGGGGGAAAACATACGAGCAGTACTTC,CASSDVGGGKTYEQYF
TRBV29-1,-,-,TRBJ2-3,TGCAGCGTTACACACTTCCTTACTACATCAGATACGCAGTATTTT,CSVTHFLTTSDTQYF
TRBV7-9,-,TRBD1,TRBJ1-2,TGTGCCAGCAGCTTAATCGTGGGGACAGGGGCTTGGGGCTATGGCTACACCTTC,CASSLIVGTGAWGYGYTF
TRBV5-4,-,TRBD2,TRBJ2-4,TGTGCCAGCAGCTCAGGGATAGCGGGAGGGCCGGTCGCCATTCAGTACTTC,CASSSGIAGGPVAIQYF
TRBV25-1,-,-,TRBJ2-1,TGTGCCAGCAGTGAATGGCAGGAGCAGTTCTTC,CASSEWQEQFF
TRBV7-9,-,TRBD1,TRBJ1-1,TGTGCCAGCAGCCGGGACAGGGGGCGGGAAACTGAAGCTTTCTTT,CASSRDRGRETEAFF
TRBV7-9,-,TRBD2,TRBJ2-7,TGTGCCAGCAGCCCCGGACTAGCGGGAGTTGAGCAGTACTTC,CASSPGLAGVEQYF
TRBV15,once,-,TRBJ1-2,TGTGCCACCAGCAGAGCCAGGGGCGATGGCTACACCTTC,CATSRARGDGYTF
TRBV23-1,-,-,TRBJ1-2,TGCGCCAGCAGTCACGAGGGTATCTGCTATGGCTACACCTTC,CASSHEGICYGYTF
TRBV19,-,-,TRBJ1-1,TGTGCCAGTAGTAGGGTGGGGCAGACTGAAGCTTTCTTT,CASSRVGQTEAFF
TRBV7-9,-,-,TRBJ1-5,TGTTCCAGCAGCTTAGCTACGGGATCTAATTTATATAGCAATCAGCCCCAGCATTTT,CSSSLATGSNLYSNQPQHF
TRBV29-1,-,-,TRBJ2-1,TGCAGCGCCCGGGGGATCGGGACTGACTCCTACAATGAGCAGTTCTTC,CSARGIGTDSYNEQFF
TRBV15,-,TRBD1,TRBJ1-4,TGTGCCACCAGCAGAGACCCGGGACAGGCCGGTCCTAATGAAAAACTGTTTTTT,CATSRDPGQAGPNEKLFF
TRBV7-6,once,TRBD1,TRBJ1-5,TGTGCCAGCAGCTTAGGCGCAGGGGGCGTTCCGGGCAATCAGCCCCAGCATTTT,CASSLGAGGVPGNQPQHF
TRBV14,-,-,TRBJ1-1,TGTGCCAGCAGCCAGGCGGGGACTGAAGCTTTCTTT,CASSQAGTEAFF
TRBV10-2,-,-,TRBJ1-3,TGCGCCAGCAGTGAACCGGGACACCGAAACACCATATATTTT,CASSEPGHRNTIYF